This T cell receptor (beta chain) was captured by sequencing in a study of T cell responses to AZD1222 COVID-19 vaccine. With regard to this clone: Other DNA sequences in the sample encode the same CDR3.

Germline CDR1 is SGHDT and CDR2 is YYEEEE. This CDR3 is built from 12 residues. Trimming shortened V by 4 bases and J by 4 bases, and 7 bases separated the two germline ends. Sequencing used immunoSEQ multiplex PCR; TCRdb keeps in-frame clones, though not all of them. The profile covers 140,000 to 150,000 clones, with 80% to 90% appearing a single time and 1.6% taken by the ten largest. This TCR came from an adult in good health. The chain employs TRBV5-6 and TRBJ2-3; D not certain. Specimen: peripheral blood, collected on day 0 of AZD1222 vaccination. The CDR3 loop reads CASSLLADTQYF. CDR3 sequence (DNA): TGTGCCAGCAGCCTACTGGCAGATACGCAGTATTTT.